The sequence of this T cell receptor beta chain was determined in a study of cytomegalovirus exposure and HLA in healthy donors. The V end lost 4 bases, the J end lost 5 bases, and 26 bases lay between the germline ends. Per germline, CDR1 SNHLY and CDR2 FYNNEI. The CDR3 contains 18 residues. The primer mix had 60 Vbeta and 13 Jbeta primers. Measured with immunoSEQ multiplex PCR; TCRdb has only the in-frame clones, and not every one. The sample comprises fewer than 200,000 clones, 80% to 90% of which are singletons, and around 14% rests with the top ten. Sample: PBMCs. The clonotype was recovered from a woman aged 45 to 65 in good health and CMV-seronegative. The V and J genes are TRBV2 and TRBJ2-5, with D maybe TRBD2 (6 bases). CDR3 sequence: CASSAPGTARAPRETQYF. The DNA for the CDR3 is TGTGCCAGCAGTGCCCCCGGGACTGCCCGCGCCCCAAGGGAGACCCAGTACTTC.